The 24 T cell receptor beta chains in this list originate from one sample, sequenced in a study of OX40 agonist ivuxolimab in advanced cancers. Sequenced by immunoSEQ multiplex PCR; TCRdb stores in-frame clones only, minus some. Here the sample spans around 70,000 clones, 86% being singletons. The sequencing used CD4+ or CD8+ T cells sorted from blood, collected in a trial of the OX40 agonist ivuxolimab. These receptors came from an adult with an advanced solid tumor such as melanoma, head and neck, liver or kidney cancer.

This chain links TRBV7-8 with TRBJ1-4; D is perhaps TRBD1 (5 bases). With 2 bases removed from V and 8 bases from J, the gap between germline ends came to 12 bases. Per germline, CDR1 SGHVS and CDR2 FQNEAQ. The CDR3 runs 14 residues. For the CDR3, the DNA is TGTGCCAGCAGCTTATGGGGGGGAGGGGAAAAACTGTTTTTT. Its protein is CASSLWGGGEKLFF.

The V gene is TRBV2, the J gene TRBJ1-4; tentative D call: TRBD1 (5 bases). Germline CDR1 and CDR2: SNHLY and FYNNEI. The CDR3 totals 15 residues. Deletions cut 3 bases from V and 3 bases from J, with 11 bases between. The CDR3, as DNA: TGTGCCAGCAGTGATTTGGGGGAGCCTAATGAAAAACTGTTTTTT. Its protein product is CASSDLGEPNEKLFF.

The genes are TRBV7-9 and TRBJ1-2, with 8 bases that match TRBD1. The CDR3 runs 16 residues. The V segment lost 4 bases and the J segment 5 bases; nucleotides outside the gene matches: 12. Germline V gives CDR1 SEHNR, CDR2 FQNEAQ (reference sequence). The DNA of the CDR3 is TGTGCCAGCAGCTCGTTGCAAACAGGGGGGTTTTATGGCTACACCTTC. Translation: CASSSLQTGGFYGYTF.

The count of this clone is one. The chain links TRBV7-8 to TRBJ2-1, with TRBD1 as a possible D gene (5 bases). Deletions cut 1 base from V and 4 bases from J, with 14 bases between. Germline V lookup: CDR1 SGHVS, CDR2 FQNEAQ. This CDR3 contains 16 residues. The CDR3 region is CASSLVRVRGYNEQFF. CDR3 DNA sequence: TGTGCCAGCAGCTTAGTTCGGGTTAGGGGTTACAATGAGCAGTTCTTC. Variable domain in full (rest from reference TRBV7-8 and TRBJ2-1): GAGVSQSPRYKVAKRGQDVALRCDPISGHVSLFWYQQALGQGPEFLTYFQNEAQLDKSGLPSDRFFAERPEGSVSTLKIQRTQQEDSAVYLCASSLVRVRGYNEQFFGPGTRLTVL.

This clone has a handful of counts. Other nucleotide sequences from this sample produce the same CDR3. This sequence joins TRBV7-9 and TRBJ1-1; D unresolved. V lost 1 base and J lost 5, with 8 bases in between. Germline CDR1 reads SEHNR; CDR2 reads FQNEAQ (reference sequence). This CDR3 has 13 residues. The CDR3 DNA reads TGTGCCAGCAGCTTAGAAACGGGGACTGAAGCTTTCTTT. Its translation is CASSLETGTEAFF.

The V gene is TRBV6-1, the J gene TRBJ2-7; D remains unclear. The CDR3 is made up of 13 amino acids. The ends were cut back, 2 bases at V and 2 bases at J, with 7 bases in the middle. CDR1 MNHNS and CDR2 SASEGT come from the germline V gene. The CDR3 sequence: CASSEKNTYEQYF. The CDR3 DNA follows: TGTGCCAGCAGTGAAAAAAATACCTACGAGCAGTACTTC.

This chain uses TRBV7-9 with TRBJ2-1; 8 nucleotides agree with TRBD2. The ends lost 2 bases at V and 7 bases at J; junction bases unmatched: 13. Germline lookup yields CDR1 SEHNR and CDR2 FQNEAQ (reference sequence). The CDR3 extends over 17 amino acids. The CDR3 here is CASSLKSRMSGGNEQFF. CDR3 coding DNA: TGTGCCAGCAGCTTAAAATCCCGTATGAGCGGGGGAAATGAGCAGTTCTTC.

The genes are TRBV7-7 and TRBJ2-4; 8 bases are shared with TRBD1. Germline values: CDR1 SSHAT, CDR2 FNYEAQ (reference sequence). The CDR3 is 8 amino acids. The CDR3 nucleotides are TGTGCTTTGACAGGGGATTACTTC. Its translation: CALTGDYF.

The chain is built from TRBV2 and TRBJ1-2; D is possibly TRBD1 (5 bases). This CDR3 is 14 amino acids long. Germline CDR1 is SNHLY and CDR2 is FYNNEI. V gave up 4 bases and J gave up 2 bases, with 11 bases separating them. CDR3 residues: CASSVGRSNYGYTF. CDR3 coding DNA: TGTGCCAGCAGTGTGGGACGGTCCAACTATGGCTACACCTTC. Full variable domain (rest looked up from reference TRBV2 and TRBJ1-2): EPEVTQTPSHQVTQMGQEVILRCVPISNHLYFYWYRQILGQKVEFLVSFYNNEISEKSEIFDDQFSVERPDGSNFTLKIRSTKLEDSAMYFCASSVGRSNYGYTFGSGTRLTVV.

The chain carries TRBV10-3 and TRBJ1-1; the D is unclear. The CDR3 has 15 amino acids. The V end was cut by 5 bases, the J end by 1 base, with 14 bases between. The germline CDR1 and CDR2 sequences are ENHRY and SYGVKD. CDR3 sequence: CAISPMRTQNTEAFF. The CDR3, as DNA: TGTGCCATCAGTCCTATGAGAACTCAGAACACTGAAGCTTTCTTT.

This clone was observed once. This rearrangement joins TRBV30 to TRBJ2-7; the D call may be TRBD1 or TRBD2 (5 bases each). The CDR3 loop spans 12 amino acids. The germline V gene encodes CDR1 GTSNPN and CDR2 SVGIG (reference sequence). Trimming removed 4 bases at V and 4 bases at J, with 11 bases between. CDR3 residues: CAWTGSTYEQYF. The CDR3 bases are TGTGCCTGGACAGGGAGTACTTACGAGCAGTACTTC.

The chain recombines TRBV7-9 with TRBJ2-5, with 7 bases matching TRBD1. Looked up from germline, CDR1 is SEHNR and CDR2 is FQNEAQ (reference sequence). The CDR3 contains 17 residues. Trimming cost V 7 bases and J 1 base; bases outside gene matches: 15. The chain's CDR3 is CASIQRTGEGVQETQYF. The DNA of the CDR3 is TGTGCCAGCATCCAACGGACAGGCGAAGGGGTCCAAGAGACCCAGTACTTC.

The gene calls are TRBV6-1 and TRBJ2-7; D remains unclear. The CDR3 loop spans 13 amino acids. Between the trimmed V and J ends, which lost 7 bases and 0 bases, there was a span of 10 bases. Germline CDR1 is MNHNS and CDR2 is SASEGT. The CDR3, as DNA: TGTGCCAGCATCAGACCGGGCTCCTACGAGCAGTACTTC. Residues: CASIRPGSYEQYF.

This chain uses TRBV7-8 with TRBJ2-7; 8 nucleotides align to TRBD2. Germline V gives CDR1 SGHVS, CDR2 FQNEAQ. V was clipped by 5 bases and J by 5 bases; unmatched bases: 5. The CDR3 totals 13 residues. The CDR3 DNA is TGTGCCAGCAGCCCAAGCGGGAGCCACGAGCAGTACTTC. Translation: CASSPSGSHEQYF.

This chain joins TRBV5-1 and TRBJ1-1; D call uncertain. Germline V gene sequence: CDR1 SGHRS, CDR2 YFSETQ. The CDR3 sequence is 14 residues long. V lost 6 bases, J lost 2 bases, and 14 bases lay in between. The CDR3 DNA follows: TGCGCCAGCACCCCCGGCACAGTTAACACTGAAGCTTTCTTT. This translates into CASTPGTVNTEAFF.

The rearrangement uses TRBV6-5 and TRBJ2-7, with a weak D call TRBD2 (7 bases). Trimming removed 6 bases at V and 12 bases at J, with 15 bases between. The CDR3 runs to 11 residues. Germline values: CDR1 MNHEY, CDR2 SVGAGI. This CDR3 is CASRGGAPWYF. Here the CDR3 DNA reads TGTGCCAGCAGGGGGGGGGCGCCGTGGTACTTC.

The chain joins TRBV18 to TRBJ2-3, with 11 nucleotides matching TRBD1. Germline V gives CDR1 KGHSH, CDR2 LQKENI. This CDR3 has 16 residues. Trimming at V came to 3 bases and at J to 1 base, leaving 3 bases not matched to a gene. CDR3 region: CASSPGQGAGTDTQYF. The CDR3 region has the DNA TGTGCCAGCTCACCCGGACAGGGGGCGGGCACAGATACGCAGTATTTT.

The rearrangement uses TRBV18 and TRBJ2-1, with a weak D call TRBD2 (6 bases). Germline values: CDR1 KGHSH, CDR2 LQKENI. This CDR3 region has 15 residues. V was shortened by 0 bases and J by 14 bases, with 20 bases between the two germline ends. The CDR3 sequence is CASSPPSLAEWVKFF. In DNA form, the CDR3 reads TGTGCCAGCTCACCACCCTCCTTAGCGGAGTGGGTTAAGTTCTTC.

V gene TRBV7-3 combines with J gene TRBJ2-6, with D tentatively TRBD1 (6 bases). There are 14 residues in the CDR3. The V end lost 6 bases, the J end lost 6 bases, and 12 bases lay between the germline ends. Germline lookup yields CDR1 SGHTA and CDR2 FQGTGA. The CDR3 protein is CASRQGPSANVLTF. The CDR3 DNA reads as TGTGCCAGCAGGCAGGGGCCTTCGGCCAACGTCCTGACTTTC.

The J gene is TRBJ1-6, the V gene TRBV11-2, with D perhaps matching TRBD1 (6 bases). CDR1 and CDR2 (germline): SGHAT, FQNNGV. The V and J ends lost 2 bases and 5 bases respectively, with 10 bases between them. The CDR3 totals 15 residues. CDR3 amino acids: CASSLNRGDNSPLHF. The CDR3 DNA reads as TGTGCCAGCAGCTTAAATAGGGGGGATAATTCACCCCTCCACTTT.

This chain uses TRBV6-1 with TRBJ2-7; D remains unclear. The CDR3 runs to 12 residues. Per the germline V gene, CDR1 is MNHNS and CDR2 is SASEGT. Trimming removed 4 bases at V and 4 bases at J, with 8 bases between. DNA of the CDR3: TGTGCCAGCAGTGCGAGTCTTTACGAGCAGTACTTC. Its translation: CASSASLYEQYF.

CDR3 in amino acids: CASLRGQGSSAFF. Written as DNA, the CDR3 is TGTGCCTCGCTGAGAGGACAGGGTTCATCGGCTTTCTTT. V gene TRBV6-1 combines with J gene TRBJ1-1, with 8 bases lining up with TRBD1. CDR3 size: 13 residues. V lost 11 bases, J lost 11 bases, and 16 bases stayed unmatched. Looked up from germline, CDR1 is MNHNS and CDR2 is SASEGT.

Here the CDR3 DNA reads TGTGCCAGCAGCCCGGGACAGGGGGTATGGGAGCAGTTCTTC. Its translation is CASSPGQGVWEQFF. The chain links TRBV9 to TRBJ2-1, with 11 bases identical to TRBD1. CDR1 SGDLS and CDR2 YYNGEE come from the germline V gene. The CDR3 spans 14 residues. The V segment lost 4 bases and the J segment 10 bases; nucleotides outside the gene matches: 7.

This chain connects TRBV30 to TRBJ2-3; unclear D gene. CDR1 GTSNPN and CDR2 SVGIG come from the germline V gene (reference sequence). Trimming removed 5 bases at V and 5 bases at J, with 11 bases between. The CDR3 is 12 residues long. CDR3 DNA sequence: TGTGCCTGGGCCCTGTACAGAGATACGCAGTATTTT. It is translated as CAWALYRDTQYF.